This T cell receptor (beta chain) was sequenced for a study of CXCR3-negative and CXCR3-positive naive CD8 T cells. Study outcomes and limitations: Naive cells positive for CXCR3 carried more hydrophobic TRB CDR3s than CXCR3-negative ones.

Worth noting for this clonotype: Its antigen is as yet unknown.

Looked up from germline, CDR1 is DFQATT and CDR2 is SNEGSKA (reference sequence). The CDR3 sequence is 14 residues long. All TRB cDNA libraries came from 5' RACE performed with UMI labels. TCRdb re-called the 5' RACE reads and shows each CDR3 protein once, DNA omitted. This sample carries some 110,000 distinct CDR3 sequences, with 0.38% going to the ten biggest clones. This sequence joins TRBV20-1 and TRBJ2-3; TCRdb designates TRBD1, a call that cannot be tested without DNA. Sequencing was carried out using naive CXCR3+ CD8+ T cells from blood. Subset specified: CD45RO-CCR7+CD27+CD95- naive CD8+ T cells expressing CXCR3 (TNR3+). The source is a human donor in good health. Some clones in this sample may be carry-over from other donors' samples. CDR3 loop: CSARAGIVADTQYF.